The 25 T cell receptor beta chains given below trace back to one sample, sequenced in a study of T cell changes during pregnancy in multiple sclerosis (dated by TCRdb to between 2018 and 2021). Library construction relied on the immunoSEQ multiplex PCR assay. Drawn from immuneACCESS, this table holds only the in-frame rearrangements with V and J called that TCRdb kept. Clones are partly lost; checked studies trace under half to an unresolved V gene and leave the rest unexplained. The sample table holds some 100,000 clones, of which 90% to 95% were seen once. Around 0.96% of the sample lies in the top ten. Specimen: peripheral blood, collected before pregnancy. The source is a female donor with multiple sclerosis, enrolled in a pregnancy study.

This sequence joins TRBV2 and TRBJ1-1; a weak D match, TRBD1 (5 bases). Trimming took 7 bases from V and 4 from J, leaving 16 bases between them. The CDR3 length is 14 residues. CDR1 is SNHLY and CDR2 is FYNNEI in the germline V gene. The CDR3 here is CASTTVVRATEAFF. The CDR3 region has the DNA TGTGCCAGCACTACAGTGGTCAGGGCCACTGAAGCTTTCTTT.

The chain uses TRBV11-3 and TRBJ2-7; D is possibly TRBD2 (6 bases). The CDR3 has 14 residues. Trimming removed 3 bases at V and 0 bases at J, with 9 bases between. The germline CDR1 and CDR2 sequences are SGHNT and YENEEA. The CDR3 region has the DNA TGTGCCAGCAGCTTTGGGGGAGGCTCCTACGAGCAGTACTTC. Translation gives CASSFGGGSYEQYF.

The chain combines TRBV5-1 with TRBJ2-1, with 8 bases aligning to TRBD2. The junction had 2 bases not matched to a gene; V was cut back by 1 base and J by 8 bases. This CDR3 spans 13 amino acids. Germline V gene data show CDR1 as SGHRS and CDR2 as YFSETQ. The CDR3 sequence is CASSLKREYEQFF. The CDR3 nucleotides are TGCGCCAGCAGCTTGAAGCGGGAGTATGAGCAGTTCTTC.

This sequence joins TRBV30 and TRBJ2-3; D may be TRBD2 (5 bases). Germline V gene lookup returns CDR1 GTSNPN and CDR2 SVGIG (reference sequence). The CDR3 sequence is 15 residues long. V was trimmed by 2 bases and J by 0 bases, leaving 12 bases between them. The CDR3 reads CAWSWVGGSTDTQYF. CDR3 DNA sequence: TGTGCCTGGAGTTGGGTTGGAGGTAGCACAGATACGCAGTATTTT.

The chain joins TRBV19 to TRBJ1-1; D is possibly TRBD1 (5 bases). Germline V gene sequence: CDR1 LNHDA, CDR2 SQIVND (reference sequence). CDR3 size: 14 residues. V shed 3 bases and J shed 5 bases, with 13 bases lying between them. The DNA for the CDR3 is TGTGCCAGTAGTATTGGGACGGCGGGGACTGAAGCTTTCTTT. Encoded protein: CASSIGTAGTEAFF.

The chain recombines TRBV18 with TRBJ2-3; 9 nucleotides match TRBD2. V gave up 0 bases and J gave up 0 bases; unmatched junction bases: 1. This CDR3 has 16 amino acids. Germline V gives CDR1 KGHSH, CDR2 LQKENI. CDR3 coding DNA: TGTGCCAGCTCACCACCCCTAGCGGGGAGCACAGATACGCAGTATTTT. Its protein is CASSPPLAGSTDTQYF.

CDR3 in DNA: TGTGCCAGCAGCTTTGGGACATCTACGTACGAGCAGTACTTC. It is translated as CASSFGTSTYEQYF. V usage is TRBV5-6 and J usage is TRBJ2-7, with D possibly being TRBD1 (6 bases). The germline V and J ends were trimmed by 2 bases and 4 bases, with 13 bases remaining between them. The CDR3 loop spans 14 amino acids. In germline, CDR1 is SGHDT, CDR2 YYEEEE.

The chain combines TRBV4-1 with TRBJ1-1, with D perhaps matching TRBD1 (6 bases). Between the trimmed V and J ends, which lost 1 base and 8 bases, there was a span of 11 bases. The germline V gene encodes CDR1 MGHRA and CDR2 YSYEKL. This CDR3 comprises 13 residues. The CDR3 sequence is CASSQGAGAEAFF. The CDR3 region has the DNA TGCGCCAGCAGCCAAGGGGCAGGGGCCGAAGCTTTCTTT.

This chain uses TRBV19 with TRBJ1-5; TRBD1 agrees at 10 bases. The CDR3 runs 17 residues. V dropped 5 bases and J dropped 0; count of bases not matched to a gene: 7. Germline-derived CDR1 and CDR2 are LNHDA and SQIVND (reference sequence). Written as DNA, the CDR3 is TGTGCCAGTAGTCCCGGGACAGGGGCCTATAGCAATCAGCCCCAGCATTTT. Translation: CASSPGTGAYSNQPQHF.

The genes are TRBV11-2 and TRBJ2-7, with D possibly matching TRBD1 (6 bases). The V end was cut by 5 bases, the J end by 6 bases, with 17 bases between. This CDR3 region has 14 residues. Germline CDR1 is SGHAT and CDR2 is FQNNGV. CDR3 sequence reads: CASSRPTGPSEQYF. As DNA, the CDR3 is TGTGCCAGCAGCCGCCCGACAGGCCCAAGCGAGCAGTACTTC.

The rearrangement joins TRBV28 to TRBJ1-2; no clear D gene. The V end was cut by 5 bases, the J end by 0 bases, with 19 bases between. The CDR3 length is 17 residues. CDR1 MDHEN and CDR2 SYDVKM come from the germline V gene. The chain's CDR3 is CASSGTVTVTTNYGYTF. The CDR3 nucleotides read TGTGCCAGCAGTGGAACGGTCACAGTCACCACTAACTATGGCTACACCTTC.

The V call is TRBV25-1, the J call TRBJ2-3; a possible D gene is TRBD1 (5 bases). This CDR3 region has 16 residues. The germline CDR1 and CDR2 sequences are MGHDK and SYGVNS. V was cut by 3 bases and J by 0 bases, with 13 bases left in between. The CDR3 protein is CASSDLDSSSTDTQYF. The CDR3 coding sequence is TGTGCCAGCAGTGACTTAGACAGTTCTAGCACAGATACGCAGTATTTT.

The chain has TRBV2 and TRBJ2-7; D possibly corresponds to TRBD2 (5 bases). In germline, CDR1 is SNHLY, CDR2 FYNNEI. There are 13 residues in the CDR3. V was pared by 1 base and J by 4 bases, with 8 bases between. The CDR3 region is CASSEGTLYEQYF. The DNA of the CDR3 is TGTGCCAGCAGTGAAGGGACTCTTTACGAGCAGTACTTC.

The chain has TRBV4-1 and TRBJ1-5; no clear D. CDR3 length: 15 amino acids. CDR1 is MGHRA and CDR2 is YSYEKL in the germline V gene. V was clipped by 3 bases and J by 2 bases, with 11 bases between them. This chain's CDR3 is CASSHLTGGNQPQHF. The DNA of the CDR3 is TGCGCCAGCAGCCACCTCACGGGAGGCAATCAGCCCCAGCATTTT.

This clone appeared a single time. The CDR3 spells CASSLSPRLALEAFF. DNA for the CDR3: TGTGCCAGCAGCTTAAGCCCCAGGCTAGCTCTTGAAGCTTTCTTT. This chain connects TRBV7-8 to TRBJ1-1, with unresolved D. The germline V gene encodes CDR1 SGHVS and CDR2 FQNEAQ. The CDR3 is 15 residues long. Trimming left V 2 bases short and J 7 bases short, with 17 bases between.

In its sample, this clone was seen once. The gene calls are TRBV18 and TRBJ1-1; no firm D call. Germline V lookup: CDR1 KGHSH, CDR2 LQKENI. The CDR3 spans 16 residues. Trimming pared 2 bases from V and 2 bases from J, leaving 15 bases between. The CDR3 DNA sequence: TGTGCCAGCTCACCAAACCCCACCACTCTAAACACTGAAGCTTTCTTT. It translates to CASSPNPTTLNTEAFF.

The gene calls are TRBV28 and TRBJ2-7; 7 bases line up with TRBD2. From germline, CDR1 is MDHEN and CDR2 SYDVKM. Trimming took 9 bases from V and 3 from J; bases not matched to a gene: 17. The CDR3 contains 16 residues. The CDR3 here is CASVGASAGSYYEQYF. The CDR3, as DNA: TGTGCCAGTGTCGGGGCATCAGCGGGGAGTTACTACGAGCAGTACTTC.

V is TRBV5-4 and J is TRBJ1-4; 9 nucleotides match TRBD1. The CDR3 totals 14 residues. CDR1 and CDR2 from the germline V gene are SGHNT and YYREEE (reference sequence). Trimming removed 6 bases from V and 3 bases from J; junction bases left unmatched: 3. DNA for the CDR3: TGTGCCAGCAAACAGGGGGCCTCTAATGAAAAACTGTTTTTT. Protein product: CASKQGASNEKLFF.

The V gene is TRBV28, the J gene TRBJ2-5; tentatively, D is TRBD2 (6 bases). V lost 2 bases and J 7 bases, leaving 17 bases between the germline ends. Looked up from germline, CDR1 is MDHEN and CDR2 is SYDVKM. This CDR3 comprises 15 residues. CDR3 sequence reads: CASSLGGTRVGTQYF. CDR3 DNA: TGTGCCAGCAGTTTAGGAGGGACCAGGGTTGGGACCCAGTACTTC.

The V call is TRBV6-5, the J call TRBJ2-3; D is possibly TRBD2 (5 bases). The CDR3 consists of 14 residues. Germline CDR1 is MNHEY and CDR2 is SVGAGI. V lost 0 bases and J lost 5, with 9 bases in between. Here the CDR3 reads CASSYSRTVDTQYF. CDR3 sequence (DNA): TGTGCCAGCAGTTACTCGAGGACTGTAGATACGCAGTATTTT.

The CDR3 region is CASGLGQNTEAFF. In DNA form, the CDR3 reads TGTGCTAGTGGTTTGGGGCAAAACACTGAAGCTTTCTTT. The chain couples TRBV12-5 to TRBJ1-1; D gene unclear. Trimming removed 1 base at V and 2 bases at J, with 5 bases between. CDR1 and CDR2 from the germline V gene are LGHNT and FRNRAP. The CDR3 runs 13 residues. The entire variable domain, with the rest obtained from reference TRBV12-5 and TRBJ1-1, is as follows: DARVTQTPRHKVTEMGQEVTMRCQPILGHNTVFWYRQTMMQGLELLAYFRNRAPLDDSGMPKDRFSAEMPDATLATLKIQPSEPRDSAVYFCASGLGQNTEAFFGQGTRLTVV.

This rearrangement joins TRBV9 to TRBJ1-3, with TRBD1 matching 7 bases. This CDR3 has 16 amino acids. The V segment lost 0 bases and the J segment 3 bases; nucleotides outside the gene matches: 6. Per the germline V gene, CDR1 is SGDLS and CDR2 is YYNGEE. CDR3 residues: CASSVGLTGFGNTIYF. The CDR3 coding sequence is TGTGCCAGCAGCGTAGGCTTGACAGGGTTTGGAAACACCATATATTTT.

The J gene is TRBJ2-5, the V gene TRBV6-1, with D possibly TRBD2 on 7 matching bases. V lost 2 bases to trimming and J lost 5 bases, with 24 bases between them. CDR3 size: 18 residues. Germline V gene data show CDR1 as MNHNS and CDR2 as SASEGT. CDR3 bases: TGTGCCAGCAGTGAAAAAGGGGGAGGGGCTCACCGCTGGGAGACCCAGTACTTC. Translation: CASSEKGGGAHRWETQYF.

The V and J genes are TRBV28 and TRBJ1-1; TRBD1 agrees at 10 bases. Looked up from germline, CDR1 is MDHEN and CDR2 is SYDVKM. The CDR3 consists of 17 residues. With V trimmed by 5 bases and J by 1 base, 10 bases remained unmatched. The CDR3 DNA reads TGTGCCAGCAGTGATCTAGACAGGGGGCTAAGGAACACTGAAGCTTTCTTT. Translation gives CASSDLDRGLRNTEAFF.

The rearrangement links TRBV27 to TRBJ2-4, with unresolved D. The CDR3 runs to 14 residues. Trimming cost V 4 bases and J 6 bases, with 13 bases left between them. Germline CDR1 MNHEY, CDR2 SMNVEV (reference sequence). CDR3: CASSSFDTPNIQYF. The DNA of the CDR3 is TGTGCCAGCAGTTCTTTCGACACTCCAAACATTCAGTACTTC.